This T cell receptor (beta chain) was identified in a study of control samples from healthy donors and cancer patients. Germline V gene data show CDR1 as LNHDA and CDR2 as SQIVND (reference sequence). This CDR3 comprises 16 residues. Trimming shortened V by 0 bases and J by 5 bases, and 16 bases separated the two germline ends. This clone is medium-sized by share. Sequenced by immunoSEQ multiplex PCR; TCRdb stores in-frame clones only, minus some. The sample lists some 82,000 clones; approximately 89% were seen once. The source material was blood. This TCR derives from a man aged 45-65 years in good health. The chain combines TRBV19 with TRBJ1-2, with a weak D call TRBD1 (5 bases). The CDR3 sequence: CASSIEYDSSSYGYTF. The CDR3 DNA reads TGTGCCAGTAGTATAGAGTACGACAGCAGTTCATATGGCTACACCTTC.